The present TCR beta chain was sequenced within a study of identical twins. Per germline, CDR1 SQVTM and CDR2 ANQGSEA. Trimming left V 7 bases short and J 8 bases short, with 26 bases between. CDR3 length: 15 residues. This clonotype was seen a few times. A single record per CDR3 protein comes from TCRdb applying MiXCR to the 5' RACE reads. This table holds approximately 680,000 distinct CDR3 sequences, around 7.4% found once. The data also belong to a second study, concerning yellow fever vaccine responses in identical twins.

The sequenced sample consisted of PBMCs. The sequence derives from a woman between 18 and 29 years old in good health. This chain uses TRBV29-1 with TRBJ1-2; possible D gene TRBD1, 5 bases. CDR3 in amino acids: CSARVVQGGGWGYTF. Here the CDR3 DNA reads TGCAGCGCCCGAGTGGTTCAGGGAGGAGGCTGGGGCTACACCTTC.